These T cell receptor beta chains were read from a single sample in a study of blood T cells in healthy people across ages. In TCRdb, the 5' RACE reads were re-called with MiXCR into one record per CDR3 protein. The sample consists of some 550,000 distinct CDR3 sequences, more than 45% of them appearing once. The sequenced sample consisted of blood. The receptors come from a man older than 75 in good health. The CDR3 runs from the conserved cysteine through the conserved F or W. The order of the fields is V gene, D gene, J gene, clone size, CDR3 DNA, CDR3 protein. D genes are given only for firm matches. A row's size may be missing; if present it is once, few, many or a size class.

>TRBV7-3|TRBD1|TRBJ1-1|-
TGTGCCAGCAGCTACGGGACAGAAATTCGTGAAGCTTTCTTT
CASSYGTEIREAFF
>TRBV10-3|-|TRBJ1-2|few
TGTGCCAGCGAACAGGGTTCTGGCTATGGCTACACCTTC
CASEQGSGYGYTF
>TRBV7-9|-|TRBJ1-1|-
TGTGCCAGCAGCTTAACGAGTTTGAACACTGAAGCTTTCTTT
CASSLTSLNTEAFF
>TRBV2|-|TRBJ1-1|few
TGTGCCAGCACCACTGACCGGGGTCCGGCTGAAGCTTTCTTT
CASTTDRGPAEAFF
>TRBV6-6|-|TRBJ2-1|many
TGTGCCAGCAGTTACTCACTAGCCGAATGGGGTGAGCAGTTCTTC
CASSYSLAEWGEQFF
>TRBV12-3/TRBV12-4|-|TRBJ2-3|-
TGTGCCAGCAGTTTCGGGAGTGAAAATACGCAGTATTTT
CASSFGSENTQYF
>TRBV6-6|TRBD1|TRBJ1-5|-
TGTGCCAGCAGTAAACCGGACAGGGGAGGAGGCAATCAGCCCCAGCATTTT
CASSKPDRGGGNQPQHF
>TRBV5-1|-|TRBJ2-2|-
TGCGCCAGCAGCTTGGGGACAGCGATGGGGGAGCTGTTTTTT
CASSLGTAMGELFF
>TRBV7-2|TRBD1|TRBJ2-3|once
TGTGCCAGCAGATCCGGTGACAGGGGGCTTTGGGGCACAGATACGCAGTATTTT
CASRSGDRGLWGTDTQYF
>TRBV12-3/TRBV12-4|-|TRBJ1-2|-
TGTGCCAGCAGTTTCCGGGGGACCGGCTACACCTTC
CASSFRGTGYTF
>TRBV5-1|-|TRBJ1-2|few
TGCGCCAGCAGCTTGGTTGGGGGTACCTATGGCTACACCTTC
CASSLVGGTYGYTF
>TRBV28|-|TRBJ2-3|-
TGTGCCACCATGGGAGACCTCACAGATACGCAGTATTTT
CATMGDLTDTQYF
>TRBV7-2|-|TRBJ1-1|-
TGTGCCAGCAGTACCTCGGGGGGTCGGACTGAAGCTTTCTTT
CASSTSGGRTEAFF
>TRBV28|-|TRBJ2-6|-
TGTGCCAGCAGCCGTTCCAATCCGTCTGGGGCCAACGTCCTGACTTTC
CASSRSNPSGANVLTF
>TRBV10-1|-|TRBJ2-5|few
TGCGCCAGCAACCGGGTGCACTCCGAAGAGACCCAGTACTTC
CASNRVHSEETQYF
>TRBV3-1|TRBD1|TRBJ1-5|once
TGTGCCAGCAGCCAAGTGGGACAGAGGGGCCAGCCCCAGCATTTT
CASSQVGQRGQPQHF